Listed here are 12 T cell receptor beta chains from one sample, sequenced in a study of T cells in Graves' hyperthyroidism and ophthalmopathy. TCR beta CDR3 regions were amplified from RNA. HTBI primers drove first-round RT-PCR of the TCR CDR3. Each CDR3 protein is one row after TCRdb ran MiXCR on the multiplex PCR reads. Of 400,000 to 550,000 distinct CDR3 sequences in the sample, roughly 14% were seen once. Sequencing input: blood. The source is a young woman with Graves' hyperthyroidism.

The sample holds many counts of this clonotype. The genes are TRBV6-1 and TRBJ2-2, with 7 bases identical to TRBD2. The V segment lost 5 bases and the J segment 0 bases; nucleotides outside the gene matches: 6. CDR3 length: 16 amino acids. Per germline, CDR1 MNHNS and CDR2 SASEGT. The CDR3 DNA sequence: TGTGCCAGCAGTCTAAGCGGGGCGGCGAACACCGGGGAGCTGTTTTTT. This translates into CASSLSGAANTGELFF.

This clonotype was detected ten times or more. The rearrangement joins TRBV24-1 to TRBJ2-1, with TRBD1 identical over 8 bases. The CDR3 loop spans 16 amino acids. In germline, CDR1 is KGHDR, CDR2 SFDVKD. With V trimmed by 4 bases and J by 3 bases, 7 bases remained unmatched. CDR3 DNA: TGTGCCACCAGTGACACCGGGACAGGTCACTACAATGAGCAGTTCTTC. Its protein is CATSDTGTGHYNEQFF.

The chain joins TRBV10-2 to TRBJ2-5; D unresolved. Germline CDR1 reads WSHSY; CDR2 reads SAAADI. V dropped 5 bases and J dropped 2 bases, with 12 bases sitting between them. The CDR3 is 14 amino acids. As DNA, the CDR3 is TGCGCCAGCAGTAATCAGTTAGTTCAAGAGACCCAGTACTTC. Translation gives CASSNQLVQETQYF.

The V and J genes are TRBV6-1 and TRBJ2-7, with unresolved D. Germline values: CDR1 MNHNS, CDR2 SASEGT. The CDR3 consists of 13 residues. V was shortened by 6 bases and J by 7 bases, with 16 bases between the two germline ends. The CDR3 reads CASSGATLREQYF. CDR3 DNA: TGTGCCAGCAGCGGTGCGACACTTCGAGAGCAGTACTTC.

On this clonotype: One end of the junction is discordant with germline, which a read error may explain. V usage is TRBV5-4 and J usage is TRBJ1-3; the match to TRBD1 covers 7 bases. Germline CDR1 is SGHNT and CDR2 is YYREEE (reference sequence). The CDR3 runs 15 residues. The CDR3 region has the DNA TGTGCCAGCAACTTGAAGGGGGCAGGAGGAAACACCATATATTTT. This codes for CASNLKGAGGNTIYF.

This clonotype was counted a few times. The chain joins TRBV5-1 to TRBJ2-7; 10 bases are a match to TRBD1. The germline CDR1 and CDR2 sequences are SGHRS and YFSETQ. Trimming took 0 bases from V and 6 from J; bases not matched to a gene: 3. This CDR3 contains 14 residues. The CDR3 region has the DNA TGCGCCAGCAGCTTGGGACAGGGGGCGGCCGAGCAGTACGTC. This translates into CASSLGQGAAEQYV.

This clonotype was recorded many times. The chain couples TRBV30 to TRBJ2-5; tentative D call: TRBD2 (6 bases). Trimming took off 0 bases at V and 3 bases at J, with 14 bases between the two ends. Germline CDR1 is GTSNPN and CDR2 is SVGIG (reference sequence). There are 15 residues in the CDR3. The CDR3 DNA sequence: TGTGCCTGGAGTGTGGGGGGAGGTGCCGAAGAGACCCAGTACTTC. Translating gives CAWSVGGGAEETQYF.

CDR3: CASSESAASGNTIYF. As DNA, the CDR3 is TGCGCCAGCAGTGAGTCGGCAGCCTCTGGAAACACCATATATTTT. This rearrangement joins TRBV10-1 to TRBJ1-3; D uncertain. The V and J ends lost 0 bases and 0 bases respectively, with 6 bases between them. Germline V CDR1 and CDR2: WNHNN, SYGVQD (reference sequence). The CDR3 contains 15 residues.

This clonotype was seen repeatedly, ten times or more. The chain carries TRBV28 and TRBJ1-1; D might be TRBD1 (5 bases). The V end lost 3 bases, the J end lost 0 bases, and 11 bases lay between the germline ends. The CDR3 covers 15 residues. From germline, CDR1 is MDHEN and CDR2 SYDVKM. The DNA of the CDR3 is TGTGCCAGCAGTTTTGGTGGGACCGTGAACACTGAAGCTTTCTTT. Its protein product is CASSFGGTVNTEAFF.

This clonotype occurred many times. The chain couples TRBV30 to TRBJ2-7, with D maybe TRBD2 (6 bases). The germline V gene encodes CDR1 GTSNPN and CDR2 SVGIG (reference sequence). There are 16 residues in the CDR3. Trimming removed 5 bases from V and 0 bases from J, with 20 bases in between. The CDR3 bases are TGTGCCTGGGATCGGCAGCGGGTCCCGAGCTCCTACGAGCAGTACGTC. The encoded protein is CAWDRQRVPSSYEQYV.

The table lists this clonotype with a few counts. The chain has TRBV18 and TRBJ1-3, with 9 bases lining up with TRBD1. V lost 3 bases, J lost 0 bases, and 6 bases stayed unmatched. The CDR3 sequence is 17 residues long. Per the germline V gene, CDR1 is KGHSH and CDR2 is LQKENI. CDR3 amino acids: CASSPGQGMGSGNTIYF. CDR3 bases: TGTGCCAGCTCACCGGGACAGGGAATGGGCTCTGGAAACACCATATATTTT.

This chain links TRBV5-6 with TRBJ1-3; 7 bases align to TRBD1. Germline V gives CDR1 SGHDT, CDR2 YYEEEE. The CDR3 covers 14 residues. V lost 7 bases and J lost 0; bases outside the gene matches: 4. In DNA form, the CDR3 reads TGTGCCAGCCTCGACAGGGCCTCTGGAAACACCATATATTTT. Amino acid sequence: CASLDRASGNTIYF.